This T cell receptor (beta chain) was found in a study of T and B cells in COVID-19 patients (dated by TCRdb to 2020 to 2021). Describing the broader study: Using TRB and IGH repertoire sequencing of peripheral blood, the study characterized adaptive immunity in COVID-19 patients who had active infection or had recovered. Two patients belonged to both the recovered and active cohorts because samples were available from active disease and after recovery. Over 8 million TCR sequences were analysed from a TCR and BCR sequence repository that comprised a few dozen patients and some 70 time points. In the active-infection cohort, about 55% of the 20 patients were critically ill and required mechanical ventilation or ECMO. Of the roughly 21 patients in the active-infection cohort, around 17 had comorbidities associated with unfavorable COVID-19 outcome. An age-matched reference group of roughly 39 healthy donors negative for COVID-19 antibodies was used as the comparison for repertoire analyses. A median age of roughly 32 years was recorded in the recovered cohort versus 55 to 70 years in the active-infection cohort. A recovered cohort included some 19 patients who provided 20 to 25 samples, and most of these patients had mild to moderate COVID-19 treated on an outpatient basis. As many as 9 follow-up blood samples were collected from each patient, and in some individuals these samples spanned different disease stages. Paper-wide results and their limitations: The cohort was considered too small for HLA contributions to COVID-19 susceptibility or severity to be assessed. Prospective validation of the reported TCR clusters was stated to be required before clinical use. Specific T cell subsets (CD4+/Treg/CD8+) and sorted SARS-CoV-2-responsive or tetramer+ T cells had not yet been sequenced, and these experiments were ongoing. Few blood samples were available from mildly ill patients while symptoms were present, and early samples from severe cases were likewise scarce. TRBV/TRBJ gene usage was reported as strongly skewed in patients with COVID-19. The recovered cohort had approximately 2,200 exclusive TCR clusters, including under 40 low-pGen clusters. During active COVID-19 the TRB repertoires were highly clonal, but at recovery diversity and richness rose above the levels seen in healthy donors.

Counted from cysteine to phenylalanine, this CDR3 has 14 amino acids. The retained sequence is limited to the CDR3, 42 bases, with the frame set at the first base. Between the V and J ends, shortened by 6 bases and 2 bases respectively, the junction contains 13 bases. The sample was run on an Illumina MiSeq. Multiplex PCR with BIOMED2 TRB-A/B primer pools was used to amplify TRB rearrangements. Illumina-compatible adapters and 7-nucleotide sample barcodes were attached to the amplicons through two consecutive PCRs. All library PCRs used Phusion HS II polymerase. The amplicons were purified from gel with the NucleoSpin Gel and PCR Clean-up kit, measured on Qubit, and combined at roughly 4 nM. The quality of the amplicon pool was checked on an Agilent 2100 Bioanalyzer prior to Illumina next-generation sequencing. From the authors' description of their analysis: TRB rearrangements were annotated with MiXCR 3.0.8 using the default MiXCR reference library. Non-productive reads and sequences with fewer than 2 reads were removed, and each unique CDR3 nucleotide sequence was counted as one clone. Clonality, diversity, richness and V-J gene usage were computed in R 3.5.1. GLIPH2 was used to cluster TCRs based on CDR3 similarity, and OLGA was used to calculate the generation probabilities. Only GLIPH2 clusters containing at least four unique TCR clonotypes present in at least three individuals were kept. Using fastp at Q25 and MiXCR, TCRdb reprocessed the public reads and kept productive beta chains. Entries that share a CDR3 protein sequence are merged under the most common genes and DNA. It is TCRdb's table, rather than the study itself, that gives the V and J calls and clone size. Across this sample there are over 6,000 distinct CDR3 sequences, with about a third seen only once. Jointly, the top ten make up around three fifths of the sample.

TRB repertoires were amplified using roughly 230-550 ng of genomic DNA isolated from blood. Concerning this clonotype itself: Its recognized antigen is unknown. Base qualities are not provided; no much larger clone lies one nucleotide away.

Sequencing was performed on blood. The origin of this receptor is a human donor with active COVID-19. In this chain, TRBV12-3 or TRBV12-4 is recombined with TRBJ1-2; perhaps TRBD1 is the D gene, with 6 bases matching. The encoded CDR3 is CASSPRTGNYGYTF. The sequenced DNA is TGTGCCAGCAGCCCTCGAACAGGGAACTATGGCTACACCTTC.